This T cell receptor beta chain stems from a study of cytomegalovirus exposure and HLA in healthy donors. J lost 2 bases, V lost 5 bases, and 8 bases had no gene match. Germline V lookup: CDR1 MNHNY, CDR2 SVGAGI (reference sequence). CDR3 length equals 16 residues. Primers: 60 Vbeta forward and 13 Jbeta reverse. Libraries were prepared by immunoSEQ multiplex PCR; TCRdb keeps only in-frame clonotypes and omits some of them. The data show around 100,000 clones, 60% to 80% seen once. This receptor was taken from a man aged 45-65 years in good health and CMV-seropositive. This rearrangement joins TRBV6-6 to TRBJ2-1, with 8 bases that match TRBD1. The sample taken for sequencing was PBMCs. This CDR3 reads CASSTGQGRTYNEQFF. DNA for the CDR3: TGTGCCAGCAGTACAGGACAGGGTAGGACCTACAATGAGCAGTTCTTC.